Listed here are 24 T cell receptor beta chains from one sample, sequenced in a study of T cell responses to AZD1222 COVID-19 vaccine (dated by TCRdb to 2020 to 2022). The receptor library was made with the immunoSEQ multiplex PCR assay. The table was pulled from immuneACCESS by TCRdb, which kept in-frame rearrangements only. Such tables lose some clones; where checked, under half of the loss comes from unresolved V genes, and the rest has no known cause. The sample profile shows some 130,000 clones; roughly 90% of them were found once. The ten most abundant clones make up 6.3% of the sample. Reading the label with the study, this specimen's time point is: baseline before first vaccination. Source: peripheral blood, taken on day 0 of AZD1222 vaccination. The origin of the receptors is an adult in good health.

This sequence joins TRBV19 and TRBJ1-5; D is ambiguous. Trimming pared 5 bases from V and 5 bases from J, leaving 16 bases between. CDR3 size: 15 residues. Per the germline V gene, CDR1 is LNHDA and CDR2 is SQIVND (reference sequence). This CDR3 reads CASSLAGTVHQPQHF. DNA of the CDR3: TGTGCCAGTAGTCTTGCCGGAACAGTCCATCAGCCCCAGCATTTT.

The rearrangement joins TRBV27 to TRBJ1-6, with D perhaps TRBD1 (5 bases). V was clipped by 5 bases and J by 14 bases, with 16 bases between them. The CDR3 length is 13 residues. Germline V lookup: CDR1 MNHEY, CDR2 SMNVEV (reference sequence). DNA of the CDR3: TGTGCCAGCAGTCCCCCGAGGGGCCGGGCCCTCCACTTT. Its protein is CASSPPRGRALHF.

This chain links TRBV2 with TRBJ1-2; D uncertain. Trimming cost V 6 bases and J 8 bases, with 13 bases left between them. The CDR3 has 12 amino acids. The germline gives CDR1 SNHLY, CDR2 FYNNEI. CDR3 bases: TGTGCCAGCAGCGAGGATGGTTACGGCTACACCTTC. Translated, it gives CASSEDGYGYTF. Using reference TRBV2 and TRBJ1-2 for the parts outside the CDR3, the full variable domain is EPEVTQTPSHQVTQMGQEVILRCVPISNHLYFYWYRQILGQKVEFLVSFYNNEISEKSEIFDDQFSVERPDGSNFTLKIRSTKLEDSAMYFCASSEDGYGYTFGSGTRLTVV.

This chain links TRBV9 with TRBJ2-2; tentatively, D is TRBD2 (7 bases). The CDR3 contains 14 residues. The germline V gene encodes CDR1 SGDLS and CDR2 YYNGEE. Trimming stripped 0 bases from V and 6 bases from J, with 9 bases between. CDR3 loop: CASSVAGGPGELFF. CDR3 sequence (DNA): TGTGCCAGCAGCGTAGCGGGGGGCCCCGGGGAGCTGTTTTTT.

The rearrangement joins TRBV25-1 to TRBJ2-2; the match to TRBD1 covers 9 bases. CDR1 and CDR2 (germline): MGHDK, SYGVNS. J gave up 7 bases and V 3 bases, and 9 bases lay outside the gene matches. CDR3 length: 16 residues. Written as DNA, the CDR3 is TGTGCCAGCAGTGACCCTACACAGGGGGCTCACGGGGAGCTGTTTTTT. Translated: CASSDPTQGAHGELFF.

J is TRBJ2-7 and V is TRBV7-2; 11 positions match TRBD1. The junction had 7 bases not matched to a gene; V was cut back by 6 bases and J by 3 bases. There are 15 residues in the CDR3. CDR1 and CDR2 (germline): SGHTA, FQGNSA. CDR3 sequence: CASSYSGQGDYEQYF. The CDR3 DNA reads TGTGCCAGCAGTTATTCGGGACAGGGGGACTACGAGCAGTACTTC. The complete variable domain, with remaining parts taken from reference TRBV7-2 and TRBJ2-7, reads GAGVSQSPSNKVTEKGKDVELRCDPISGHTALYWYRQSLGQGLEFLIYFQGNSAPDKSGLPSDRFSAERTGGSVSTLTIQRTQQEDSAVYLCASSYSGQGDYEQYFGPGTRLTVT.

The CDR3 DNA reads TGTGCCAGCAGTCTCGGGAGCTCTGGAAACACCATATATTTT. Its translation: CASSLGSSGNTIYF. The chain carries TRBV6-5 and TRBJ1-3, with unresolved D. The CDR3 contains 14 residues. V gave up 5 bases and J gave up 0 bases, with 8 bases separating them. Per the germline V gene, CDR1 is MNHEY and CDR2 is SVGAGI.

The CDR3 here is CASSQDRVSSPLHF. In DNA, the CDR3 is TGTGCCAGCAGCCAAGATAGGGTTAGCTCACCCCTCCACTTT. The rearrangement uses TRBV3-1 (or the pseudogene TRBV3-2) and TRBJ1-6, with D uncertain. The CDR3 runs 14 residues. Between the trimmed V and J ends, which lost 0 bases and 10 bases, there was a span of 10 bases. Germline assignment: CDR1 LGHDT and CDR2 YNNKEL (reference sequence).

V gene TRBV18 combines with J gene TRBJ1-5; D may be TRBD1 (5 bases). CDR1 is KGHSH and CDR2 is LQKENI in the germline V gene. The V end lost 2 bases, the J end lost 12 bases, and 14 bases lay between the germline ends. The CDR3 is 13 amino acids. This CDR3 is CASSPEEKGNQHF. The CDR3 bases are TGTGCCAGCTCACCAGAGGAAAAGGGGAACCAGCATTTT.

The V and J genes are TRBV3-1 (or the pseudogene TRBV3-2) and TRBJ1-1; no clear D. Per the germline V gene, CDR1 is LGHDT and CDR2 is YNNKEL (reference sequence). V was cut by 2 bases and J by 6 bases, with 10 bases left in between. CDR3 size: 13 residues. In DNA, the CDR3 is TGTGCCAGCAGCCAATTCCCCAGATCTGAAGCTTTCTTT. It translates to CASSQFPRSEAFF.

The CDR3 protein is CASRKTGGNTEAFF. The CDR3 DNA sequence: TGTGCCAGCAGGAAGACAGGGGGTAACACTGAAGCTTTCTTT. The chain couples TRBV6-5 to TRBJ1-1, with 9 bases that match TRBD1. Germline V CDR1 and CDR2: MNHEY, SVGAGI. The CDR3 is 14 residues long. V gave up 6 bases and J gave up 2 bases; unmatched junction bases: 4.

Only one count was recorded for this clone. CDR3 protein: CASMTQGGNSNQPQHF. The CDR3 region has the DNA TGTGCCAGTATGACCCAGGGAGGGAATAGCAATCAGCCCCAGCATTTT. This sequence joins TRBV19 and TRBJ1-5; D is perhaps TRBD1 (5 bases). The CDR3 extends over 16 amino acids. Germline CDR1 LNHDA, CDR2 SQIVND (reference sequence). Trimming cost V 7 bases and J 0 bases, with 16 bases left between them.

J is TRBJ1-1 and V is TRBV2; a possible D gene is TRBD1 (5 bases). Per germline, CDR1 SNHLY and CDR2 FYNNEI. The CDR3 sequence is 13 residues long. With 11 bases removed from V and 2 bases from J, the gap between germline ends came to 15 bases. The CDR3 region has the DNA TGTGCCGGAGCCGGGACGGTTAACACTGAAGCTTTCTTT. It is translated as CAGAGTVNTEAFF.

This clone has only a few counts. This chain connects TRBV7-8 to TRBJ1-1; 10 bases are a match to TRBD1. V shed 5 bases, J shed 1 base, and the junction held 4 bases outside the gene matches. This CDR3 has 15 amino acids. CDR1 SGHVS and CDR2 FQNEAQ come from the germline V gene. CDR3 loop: CASSLRDRGNTEAFF. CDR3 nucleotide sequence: TGTGCCAGCAGCCTCCGGGACAGGGGGAACACTGAAGCTTTCTTT.

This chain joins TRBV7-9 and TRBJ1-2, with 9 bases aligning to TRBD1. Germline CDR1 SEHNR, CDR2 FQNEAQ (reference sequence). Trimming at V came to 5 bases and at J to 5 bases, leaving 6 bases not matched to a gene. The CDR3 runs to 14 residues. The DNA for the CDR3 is TGTGCCAGCAGCCAAACAGGGGGCTGGTATGGCTACACCTTC. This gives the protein CASSQTGGWYGYTF. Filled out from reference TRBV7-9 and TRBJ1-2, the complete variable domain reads DTGVSQNPRHKITKRGQNVTFRCDPISEHNRLYWYRQTLGQGPEFLTYFQNEAQLEKSRLLSDRFSAERPKGSFSTLEIQRTEQGDSAMYLCASSQTGGWYGYTFGSGTRLTVV.

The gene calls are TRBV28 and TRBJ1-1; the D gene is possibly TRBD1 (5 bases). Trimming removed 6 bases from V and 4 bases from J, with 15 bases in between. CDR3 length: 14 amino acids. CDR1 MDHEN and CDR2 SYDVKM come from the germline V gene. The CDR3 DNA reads TGTGCCAGCAGCGCCACGGGGGGTAGCACTGAAGCTTTCTTT. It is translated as CASSATGGSTEAFF.

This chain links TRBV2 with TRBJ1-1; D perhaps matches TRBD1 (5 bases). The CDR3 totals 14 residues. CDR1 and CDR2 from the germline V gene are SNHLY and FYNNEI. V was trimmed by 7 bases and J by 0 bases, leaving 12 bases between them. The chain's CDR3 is CASKQTAMNTEAFF. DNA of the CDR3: TGTGCCAGCAAGCAGACAGCCATGAACACTGAAGCTTTCTTT. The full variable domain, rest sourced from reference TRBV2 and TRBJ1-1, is EPEVTQTPSHQVTQMGQEVILRCVPISNHLYFYWYRQILGQKVEFLVSFYNNEISEKSEIFDDQFSVERPDGSNFTLKIRSTKLEDSAMYFCASKQTAMNTEAFFGQGTRLTVV.

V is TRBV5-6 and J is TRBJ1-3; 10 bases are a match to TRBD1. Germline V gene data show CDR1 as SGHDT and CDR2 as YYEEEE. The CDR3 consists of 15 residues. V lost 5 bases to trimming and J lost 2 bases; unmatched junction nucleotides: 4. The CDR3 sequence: CASRLTGGPGNTIYF. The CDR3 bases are TGTGCCAGCAGGCTGACAGGGGGCCCTGGAAACACCATATATTTT. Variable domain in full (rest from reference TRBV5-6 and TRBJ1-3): DAGVTQSPTHLIKTRGQQVTLRCSPKSGHDTVSWYQQALGQGPQFIFQYYEEEERQRGNFPDRFSGHQFPNYSSELNVNALLLGDSALYLCASRLTGGPGNTIYFGEGSWLTVV.

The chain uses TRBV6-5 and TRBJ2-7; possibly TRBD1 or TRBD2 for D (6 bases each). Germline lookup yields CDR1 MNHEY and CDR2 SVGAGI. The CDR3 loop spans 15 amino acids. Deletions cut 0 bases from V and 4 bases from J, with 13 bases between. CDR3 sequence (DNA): TGTGCCAGCAGTTACTCGATTCAGGGGACTTACGAGCAGTACTTC. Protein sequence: CASSYSIQGTYEQYF.

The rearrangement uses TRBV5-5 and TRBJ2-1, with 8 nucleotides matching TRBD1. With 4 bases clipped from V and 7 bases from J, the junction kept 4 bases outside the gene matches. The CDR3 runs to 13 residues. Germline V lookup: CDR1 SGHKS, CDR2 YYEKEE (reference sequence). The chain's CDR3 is CASSEWTGNEQFF. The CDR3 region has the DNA TGTGCCAGCAGCGAGTGGACAGGGAATGAGCAGTTCTTC.

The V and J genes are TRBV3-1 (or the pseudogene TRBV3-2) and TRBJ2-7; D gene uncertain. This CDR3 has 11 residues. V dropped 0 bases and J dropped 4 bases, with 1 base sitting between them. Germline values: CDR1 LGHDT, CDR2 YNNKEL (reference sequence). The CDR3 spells CASSQEYEQYF. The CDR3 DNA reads TGTGCCAGCAGCCAAGAATACGAGCAGTACTTC.

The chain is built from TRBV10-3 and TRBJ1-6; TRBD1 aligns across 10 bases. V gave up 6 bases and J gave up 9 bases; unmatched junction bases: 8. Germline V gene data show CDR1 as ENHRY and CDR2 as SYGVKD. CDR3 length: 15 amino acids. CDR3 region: CAIRETGGEVSPLHF. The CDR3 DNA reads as TGTGCCATCAGAGAGACAGGGGGCGAGGTTTCACCCCTCCACTTT.

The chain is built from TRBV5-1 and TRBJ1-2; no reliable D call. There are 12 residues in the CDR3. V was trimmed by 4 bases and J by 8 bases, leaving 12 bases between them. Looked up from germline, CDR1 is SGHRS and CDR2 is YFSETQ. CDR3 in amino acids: CASSPGSGGYTF. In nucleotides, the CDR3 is TGCGCCAGCAGCCCCGGCAGCGGGGGCTACACCTTC.

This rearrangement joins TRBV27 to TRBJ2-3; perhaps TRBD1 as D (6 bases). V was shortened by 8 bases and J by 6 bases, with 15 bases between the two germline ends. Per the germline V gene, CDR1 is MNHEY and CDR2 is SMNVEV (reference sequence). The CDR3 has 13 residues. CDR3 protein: CASGPQGTDTQYF. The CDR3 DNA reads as TGTGCCAGCGGCCCCCAGGGGACGGATACGCAGTATTTT.